A single sample is the source of the 24 T cell receptor beta chains below, sequenced in a study of Graves' ophthalmopathy and Graves' hyperthyroidism. Amplification targeted the TCR beta CDR3 regions, with RNA transcripts as the source material. First-round RT-PCR with HTBI primers preceded a second-round multiplex PCR. In TCRdb, the multiplex PCR reads were re-called with MiXCR into one record per CDR3 protein. The data contain over a million distinct CDR3 sequences, roughly 35% of them seen just once; the ten biggest clones take up around 10%. Sequences were obtained from peripheral blood or thyroid tissue (not recorded which). The receptors were sampled from an adult man with Graves' hyperthyroidism.

This clonotype was counted at least ten times. This sequence joins TRBV9 and TRBJ1-4; no clear D gene. Trimming left V 5 bases short and J 0 bases short, with 14 bases between. CDR3 size: 16 residues. Germline CDR1 reads SGDLS; CDR2 reads YYNGEE. The CDR3 DNA reads as TGTGCCAGCAGACCACAAGGAAAAGCAACTAATGAAAAACTGTTTTTT. Its protein is CASRPQGKATNEKLFF.

This rearrangement joins TRBV19 to TRBJ2-5; 7 bases match TRBD1. Germline values: CDR1 LNHDA, CDR2 SQIVND (reference sequence). V shed 7 bases, J shed 5 bases, and the junction held 10 bases outside the gene matches. The length of the CDR3 is 14 residues. This CDR3 is CASNQPGQRETQYF. The DNA of the CDR3 is TGTGCCAGTAATCAACCGGGACAGCGGGAGACCCAGTACTTC.

The J gene is TRBJ1-6, the V gene TRBV19; the D is unclear. V lost 6 bases and J lost 1, with 19 bases in between. The CDR3 contains 18 residues. Germline CDR1 LNHDA, CDR2 SQIVND (reference sequence). The CDR3 nucleotides read TGTGCCAGTAGAAAAGCGGCAGGCGGATTTTCCTATAATTCACCCCTCCACTTT. Amino acid sequence: CASRKAAGGFSYNSPLHF.

V usage is TRBV27 and J usage is TRBJ2-5; 7 bases are shared with TRBD2. The CDR3 runs 14 residues. The trim removed 3 bases at V and 5 bases at J, leaving 6 bases unmatched. Germline V lookup: CDR1 MNHEY, CDR2 SMNVEV (reference sequence). This chain's CDR3 is CASSFGGKRETQYF. The CDR3 bases are TGTGCCAGCAGTTTCGGGGGGAAAAGGGAGACCCAGTACTTC.

This clonotype was seen repeatedly, ten times or more. This sequence joins TRBV5-6 and TRBJ1-5; D gene ambiguous. Germline CDR1 and CDR2: SGHDT and YYEEEE. V lost 3 bases to trimming and J lost 0 bases, with 13 bases between them. The CDR3 has 16 amino acids. CDR3 sequence: CASSSEGRYSNQPQHF. For the CDR3, the DNA is TGTGCCAGCAGCTCTGAGGGAAGGTATAGCAATCAGCCCCAGCATTTT.

About this clonotype itself: A much larger clone differs by one base, so this may be a read error. V usage is TRBV10-2 and J usage is TRBJ2-7; 8 bases map to TRBD2. CDR1 is WSHSY, CDR2 SAAADI, per germline. The CDR3 length is 13 residues. CDR3 nucleotide sequence: TGTGCCAGCAGCGTAGCGGGACTTGACGAGCAGTACTTC. Amino acid sequence: CASSVAGLDEQYF.

V is TRBV20-1 and J is TRBJ1-1; 8 bases fit TRBD1. The CDR3 extends over 13 amino acids. Germline V gene sequence: CDR1 DFQATT, CDR2 SNEGSKA (reference sequence). V trimming: 5 bases; J trimming: 1 base; junction bases outside the gene matches: 3. For the CDR3, the DNA is TGCAGTGCTCCTGACAGGGGGAACACTGAAGCTTTCTTT. This gives the protein CSAPDRGNTEAFF.

This clonotype was counted between two and nine times. The chain carries TRBV5-5 and TRBJ2-7; D call uncertain. Trimming pared 0 bases from V and 3 bases from J, leaving 10 bases between. In germline, CDR1 is SGHKS, CDR2 YYEKEE (reference sequence). The CDR3 sequence is 14 residues long. As DNA, the CDR3 is TGTGCCAGCAGCTTGGGGATACTGAGCTACGAGCAGTACTTC. It translates to CASSLGILSYEQYF.

This clonotype was recorded a few times. The rearrangement joins TRBV19 to TRBJ1-1; 10 bases match TRBD1. After removal of 7 bases from V and 5 bases from J, the junction contained 13 bases not matched to a gene. Germline V gene lookup returns CDR1 LNHDA and CDR2 SQIVND (reference sequence). CDR3 length equals 16 residues. Here the CDR3 reads CASIAYRDRGWTEAFF. The CDR3 DNA follows: TGTGCCAGTATTGCCTACCGGGACAGGGGTTGGACTGAAGCTTTCTTT.

This clonotype appeared many times. The chain is built from TRBV11-2 and TRBJ2-5, with 10 bases aligning to TRBD2. Looked up from germline, CDR1 is SGHAT and CDR2 is FQNNGV. With 3 bases clipped from V and 6 bases from J, the junction kept 7 bases outside the gene matches. This CDR3 has 15 amino acids. The CDR3 loop reads CASSLGSGGRKTQYF. CDR3 DNA: TGTGCCAGCAGCTTGGGTAGCGGGGGGCGGAAGACCCAGTACTTC.

This clonotype was detected only a few times. V gene TRBV12-3 or TRBV12-4 combines with J gene TRBJ2-7; 7 bases align to TRBD1. With 6 bases clipped from V and 1 base from J, the junction kept 9 bases outside the gene matches. The CDR3 covers 15 residues. In DNA, the CDR3 is TGTGCCAGCAGCTTTACAGGGGACAAGTCCTACGAGCAGTACTTC. Translated: CASSFTGDKSYEQYF.

This clonotype was found a few times. The gene calls are TRBV6-2 or TRBV6-3 and TRBJ2-2; D is uncertain. This CDR3 contains 15 residues. With 5 bases removed from V and 5 bases from J, the gap between germline ends came to 15 bases. CDR1 MNHEY and CDR2 SVGEGT come from the germline V gene. The CDR3 region has the DNA TGTGCCAGCAGTAATATAGCAAGGCTGACCGGGGAGCTGTTTTTT. Amino acids: CASSNIARLTGELFF.

This clonotype was seen only a few times. The V call is TRBV5-8, the J call TRBJ2-5, with D hard to call. Looked up from germline, CDR1 is SGHTS and CDR2 is YDEGEE. V was shortened by 1 base and J by 1 base, with 5 bases between the two germline ends. The CDR3 runs 13 residues. The CDR3 nucleotides are TGTGCCAGCAGCTTGAATACCCAAGAGACCCAGTACTTC. Its protein is CASSLNTQETQYF.

V gene TRBV29-1 combines with J gene TRBJ1-5, with 7 nucleotides matching TRBD1. The germline gives CDR1 SQVTM, CDR2 ANQGSEA. This CDR3 region has 11 residues. V lost 8 bases to trimming and J lost 7 bases; unmatched junction nucleotides: 5. CDR3 sequence (DNA): TGCAGCAAAACAGGGGAACAGCCCCAGCATTTT. Its protein is CSKTGEQPQHF.

This clonotype appeared many times. V is TRBV20-1 and J is TRBJ2-5; 8 bases fit TRBD2. Germline CDR1 DFQATT, CDR2 SNEGSKA (reference sequence). The trim removed 5 bases at V and 1 base at J, leaving 6 bases unmatched. The CDR3 runs 14 residues. The CDR3 reads CSAGAAGGQETQYF. The CDR3 coding sequence is TGCAGTGCTGGGGCGGCGGGAGGCCAAGAGACCCAGTACTTC.

This clonotype has at least ten counts. This rearrangement joins TRBV6-2 or TRBV6-3 to TRBJ1-2; 7 positions agree with TRBD1. The germline CDR1 and CDR2 sequences are MNHEY and SVGEGT. With V trimmed by 1 base and J by 6 bases, 8 bases remained unmatched. The CDR3 covers 15 residues. The CDR3 loop reads CASSYFQTGTDGYTF. CDR3 DNA sequence: TGTGCCAGCAGTTACTTTCAGACAGGGACGGATGGCTACACCTTC.

This clonotype showed up just a few times. V usage is TRBV14 and J usage is TRBJ2-7; 12 bases are a match to TRBD2. CDR1 and CDR2 (germline): SGHDN, FVKESK. The CDR3 has 18 amino acids. The J segment lost 1 base and the V segment lost 6 bases, leaving 13 bases of the junction unmatched. The CDR3 protein is CASRQTGTSGYTSYEQYF. The CDR3 nucleotides are TGTGCCAGCAGACAGACCGGGACTAGCGGGTACACTTCCTACGAGCAGTACTTC.

This sequence joins TRBV5-1 and TRBJ1-4; tentatively, D is TRBD1 (5 bases). The V end was cut by 0 bases, the J end by 15 bases, with 15 bases between. The CDR3 extends over 13 amino acids. The germline V gene encodes CDR1 SGHRS and CDR2 YFSETQ. The CDR3 DNA follows: TGCGCCAGCAGCTTGGGGGGCTTGACAAGGGTGTTTTTT. Residues: CASSLGGLTRVFF.

This clonotype was observed at least ten times. V gene TRBV20-1 combines with J gene TRBJ2-2, with TRBD1 identical over 7 bases. The trim removed 5 bases at V and 5 bases at J, leaving 5 bases unmatched. CDR1 is DFQATT and CDR2 is SNEGSKA in the germline V gene (reference sequence). The CDR3 is 13 amino acids. CDR3 sequence reads: CSARQQGTGELFF. Here the CDR3 DNA reads TGCAGTGCTCGTCAACAGGGGACCGGGGAGCTGTTTTTT.

The rearrangement uses TRBV7-2 and TRBJ2-5; D is tentatively TRBD1 or TRBD2 (6 bases each). This CDR3 spans 17 amino acids. Germline loops: CDR1 SGHTA, CDR2 FQGNSA. Trimming shortened V by 5 bases and J by 1 base, and 20 bases separated the two germline ends. CDR3 DNA sequence: TGTGCCAGCAGCAGGGGGGTTCTAACGGTGGGCCAAGAGACCCAGTACTTC. This codes for CASSRGVLTVGQETQYF.

This clonotype was seen ten or more times. The rearrangement joins TRBV19 to TRBJ2-2; TRBD2 aligns across 10 bases. J lost 5 bases, V lost 11 bases, and 8 bases had no gene match. The CDR3 is 14 amino acids. CDR1 is LNHDA, CDR2 SQIVND, per germline (reference sequence). CDR3 nucleotides: TGTGCCGTAACTAGCGGGATGACAACCGGGGAGCTGTTTTTT. Residues: CAVTSGMTTGELFF.

V is TRBV19 and J is TRBJ1-1; 8 bases agree with TRBD1. Germline V gives CDR1 LNHDA, CDR2 SQIVND (reference sequence). The J segment lost 10 bases and the V segment lost 5 bases, leaving 12 bases of the junction unmatched. This CDR3 has 14 amino acids. The CDR3 region has the DNA TGTGCCAGTAGTCCGGGACAGGAGGGCTCCGGAGCTTTCTTT. It codes for CASSPGQEGSGAFF. The variable domain in full, with the rest retrieved from reference TRBV19 and TRBJ1-1, is DGGITQSPKYLFRKEGQNVTLSCEQNLNHDAMYWYRQDPGQGLRLIYYSQIVNDFQKGDIAEGYSVSREKKESFPLTVTSAQKNPTAFYLCASSPGQEGSGAFFGQGTRLTVV.

V usage is TRBV10-3 and J usage is TRBJ1-4; D possibly corresponds to TRBD1 (5 bases). The CDR3 extends over 15 amino acids. Germline V gene sequence: CDR1 ENHRY, CDR2 SYGVKD. V lost 4 bases and J 7 bases, leaving 16 bases between the germline ends. CDR3 nucleotides: TGTGCCATCAGTGGGGCGAGGGACGAATTTGAAAAACTGTTTTTT. It codes for CAISGARDEFEKLFF.

J is TRBJ2-7 and V is TRBV6-2 or TRBV6-3, with a possible D match to TRBD2 (6 bases). CDR3 length: 17 amino acids. CDR1 is MNHEY and CDR2 is SVGEGT in the germline V gene. Trimming took 0 bases from V and 2 from J, leaving 17 bases between them. The CDR3 nucleotides are TGTGCCAGCAGTTACTCTAGGGGTAGCGGCTACCCCTACGAGCAGTACTTC. This encodes CASSYSRGSGYPYEQYF.